The sequence of this T cell receptor (beta chain) was determined in a study of blood T cell repertoires in COVID-19. In the study overall: COVID-19 samples from acute and convalescent phases originated in the United States, Italy and Spain.

Original processing methods: Reference gene primer amplification yielded estimated nucleated cell counts. Generated by immunoSEQ multiplex PCR, the TCRdb table keeps only in-frame clones and is missing some. V and J calls and clone size are given by that table; D and trimming were obtained from the DNA. The table includes 350,000 to 450,000 clones, roughly 85% detected once. Germline V lookup: CDR1 SGHAT, CDR2 FQNNGV. The CDR3 totals 15 residues. V lost 5 bases to trimming and J lost 3 bases; unmatched junction nucleotides: 7. The source material was peripheral blood. The sequence was obtained from a woman in her late teens or twenties with acute or convalescent COVID-19. The V and J genes are TRBV11-2 and TRBJ2-7; 10 positions agree with TRBD1. The DNA of the CDR3 is TGTGCCAGCAGCCAAATCCGGGACAGGGGCTACGAGCAGTACTTC. The encoded protein is CASSQIRDRGYEQYF.